The rows below give T cell receptor beta chains drawn from one sample of a study of T cells in localized non-small cell lung cancer. Profiled with immunoSEQ multiplex PCR; TCRdb holds only in-frame clones, not every one. Counted here are around 30,000 clones, around 94% occurring once; the ten biggest clones make up 0.65% to 0.85%. This specimen was peripheral blood, taken before any cancer treatment. These TCRs come from a woman aged 40-75 years with stage I lung adenocarcinoma. Both conserved end residues are part of each CDR3. D genes are given only for firm matches. Clone size is shown for a subset of rows, as once, few, many or a class of expanded clone.

v_gene	j_gene	abundance	d_gene	CDR3aa	CDR3nt
TRBV6-1	TRBJ2-1	once	TRBD1	CASSEGTGLYNEQFF	TGTGCCAGCAGTGAGGGGACAGGGTTGTACAATGAGCAGTTCTTC
TRBV5-4	TRBJ2-1	-	-	CASSSLREEQFF	TGTGCCAGCAGCTCCCTCCGGGAGGAGCAGTTCTTC
TRBV6-1	TRBJ2-6	-	TRBD1	CASSEASWDRGGSGANVLTF	TGTGCCAGCAGTGAAGCGAGTTGGGACAGGGGAGGATCTGGGGCCAACGTCCTGACTTTC
TRBV7-2	TRBJ2-2	once	-	CASSLEYRADGELFF	TGTGCCAGCAGCTTAGAGTACAGGGCGGACGGGGAGCTGTTTTTT
TRBV7-9	TRBJ2-3	-	TRBD1	CASSPWTGPSTDTQYF	TGTGCCAGCAGCCCCTGGACAGGACCCAGCACAGATACGCAGTATTTT
TRBV5-1	TRBJ1-5	-	-	CASSLLPGYSNQPQHF	TGCGCCAGCAGCTTGCTTCCCGGTTATAGCAATCAGCCCCAGCATTTT
TRBV15	TRBJ1-2	-	-	CATSRDGWGYTF	TGTGCCACCAGCAGAGATGGGTGGGGCTACACCTTC
TRBV18	TRBJ1-1	-	TRBD1	CASSPPGTGTNEAFF	TGTGCCAGCTCACCACCGGGGACAGGGACGAATGAAGCTTTCTTT
TRBV20-1	TRBJ1-1	-	-	CSAAVGGEAFF	TGCAGTGCTGCCGTGGGGGGTGAAGCTTTCTTT
TRBV6-4	TRBJ1-6	once	-	CASSPEPGNSPLHF	TGTGCCAGCAGTCCAGAGCCCGGGAATTCACCCCTCCACTTT
TRBV4-1	TRBJ1-1	-	-	CASSRIFMNTEAFF	TGCGCCAGCAGCCGAATTTTCATGAACACTGAAGCTTTCTTT
TRBV5-5	TRBJ2-3	-	TRBD2	CASSLSPGRETDTQYF	TGTGCCAGCAGCTTATCCCCGGGGAGGGAGACAGATACGCAGTATTTT
TRBV4-1	TRBJ2-1	-	TRBD2	CASSQGSGLAGVYNEQFF	TGCGCCAGCAGCCAAGGATCCGGACTAGCGGGGGTTTACAATGAGCAGTTCTTC
TRBV5-4	TRBJ2-5	-	-	CASSSASGEETQYF	TGTGCCAGCAGCTCCGCTTCAGGGGAAGAGACCCAGTACTTC
TRBV7-8	TRBJ1-1	-	-	CASSLGPSRANTEAFF	TGTGCCAGCAGCTTAGGCCCTAGCAGGGCGAACACTGAAGCTTTCTTT
TRBV7-9	TRBJ2-1	-	-	CASSEDGYNEQFF	TGTGCCAGCAGCGAAGATGGCTACAATGAGCAGTTCTTC
TRBV18	TRBJ2-3	once	TRBD2	CASSPGGRATDTQYF	TGTGCCAGCTCACCAGGGGGGAGGGCCACAGATACGCAGTATTTT
TRBV13	TRBJ2-4	-	-	CASTLPGENIQYF	TGTGCCAGCACCCTACCCGGGGAAAACATTCAGTACTTC
TRBV2	TRBJ1-5	-	TRBD1	CASSAGQGAYQPQHF	TGTGCCAGCAGCGCGGGACAGGGCGCCTATCAGCCCCAGCATTTT
TRBV9	TRBJ1-2	-	-	CASSPQSRLHYGYTF	TGTGCCAGCAGCCCCCAGAGCAGATTACACTATGGCTACACCTTC
TRBV11-2	TRBJ1-1	-	TRBD1	CASRVDRGLNEAFF	TGTGCCAGCAGGGTGGACAGGGGGCTTAATGAAGCTTTCTTT
TRBV29-1	TRBJ1-4	-	TRBD1	CSVEVGTGVRGEKLFF	TGCAGCGTTGAAGTGGGGACAGGGGTACGAGGTGAAAAACTGTTCTTT
TRBV6-6	TRBJ2-7	once	TRBD2	CASSPPAGAYEQYF	TGTGCCAGCAGTCCCCCAGCGGGGGCCTACGAGCAGTACTTC
TRBV11-2	TRBJ1-5	-	-	CASSSTAYQPQHF	TGTGCCAGCAGCTCCACAGCTTATCAGCCCCAGCATTTT
TRBV18	TRBJ1-5	-	-	CASSPPGPASNQPQHF	TGTGCCAGCTCACCACCGGGTCCCGCGAGCAATCAGCCCCAGCATTTT
TRBV25-1	TRBJ2-2	-	TRBD2	CASSGVAGGITGELFF	TGTGCCAGCAGTGGGGTAGCGGGAGGCATTACCGGGGAGCTGTTTTTT
TRBV7-9	TRBJ1-2	-	-	CASSLGTRGYTF	TGTGCCAGCAGCTTAGGGACAAGGGGCTACACCTTC
TRBV28	TRBJ2-6	-	-	CASSSLQGRASGANVLTF	TGTGCCAGCAGTTCCCTACAGGGAAGGGCCTCTGGGGCCAACGTCCTGACTTTC
TRBV18	TRBJ1-1	-	TRBD1	CASSPQGAAEAFF	TGTGCCAGCTCCCCCCAGGGGGCTGCTGAAGCTTTCTTT
TRBV6-6	TRBJ1-2	-	TRBD1	CASSYRTGKGYGYTF	TGTGCCAGCAGTTACCGGACAGGGAAAGGGTATGGCTACACCTTC